The clone carrying this TCR beta chain was recorded a few times. No antigen is known for it. Purity exceeded 98% in all sorted populations. These data come from a study of beta chain features in type 1 diabetes. Study-wide background: The number of sorted cells examined across all samples was fewer than 110,000,000. The study, taken as a whole, reports: In all four CD4+ subsets, TCRB CDR3 length was significantly, moderately reduced in type 1 diabetes.

Of the isolated RNA, all was reverse transcribed, and so the sequenced material was expressed TCRB transcripts. About 3.57 million reads per sample on average were obtained from naive, central memory and regulatory T cell samples. Data came from immunoSEQ multiplex PCR; TCRdb stores just in-frame clones and leaves some out. The sample records about 240,000 clones, 14% being singletons. Germline-derived CDR1 and CDR2 are MNHEY and SVGAGI. The CDR3 runs to 12 residues. V lost 6 bases, J lost 7 bases, and 5 bases stayed unmatched. The TCR originated in a man aged 25 to 40 with type 1 diabetes. The sequencing input was naive CD4+ T cells from blood. V and J are TRBV6-5 and TRBJ1-2, with 7 bases matching TRBD1. CDR3 amino acids: CASSRQGGGYTF. The DNA of the CDR3 is TGTGCCAGCAGCCGACAGGGTGGTGGCTACACCTTC.